The 5 T cell receptor beta chains below all came from one sample that was sequenced in a study of PD-L1 blockade in urothelial cancer. Generated by immunoSEQ multiplex PCR, the TCRdb table keeps only in-frame clones and is missing some. The sample records around 33,000 clones, roughly 87% being singletons. The sequenced sample was PBMCs, obtained around atezolizumab (anti-PD-L1) treatment. The receptors derive from a man in his 70s with urothelial cancer.

The chain uses TRBV29-1 and TRBJ2-5; TRBD2 is a possible D gene (7 bases). The germline V and J ends were trimmed by 3 bases and 5 bases, with 13 bases remaining between them. Germline V lookup: CDR1 SQVTM, CDR2 ANQGSEA. The CDR3 runs to 13 residues. The CDR3 region has the DNA TGCAGCGTTGAGGGGGGGCGCGGGGAGACCCAGTACTTC. Amino acid sequence: CSVEGGRGETQYF.

This clone was observed a handful of times. V and J are TRBV19 and TRBJ2-7; TRBD2 might be the D (6 bases). The V gene's germline CDR1 is LNHDA and CDR2 SQIVND (reference sequence). V gave up 5 bases and J gave up 10 bases, with 21 bases separating them. The CDR3 is 14 residues long. CDR3 protein: CASSLGTSPERQYF. CDR3 nucleotides: TGTGCCAGTAGTCTCGGGACTTCGCCGGAGAGACAGTACTTC. The variable domain in full, with the rest retrieved from reference TRBV19 and TRBJ2-7, is DGGITQSPKYLFRKEGQNVTLSCEQNLNHDAMYWYRQDPGQGLRLIYYSQIVNDFQKGDIAEGYSVSREKKESFPLTVTSAQKNPTAFYLCASSLGTSPERQYFGPGTRLTVT.

This sequence joins TRBV6-5 and TRBJ1-1; 10 positions match TRBD1. The CDR3 has 15 amino acids. V was pared by 7 bases and J by 0 bases, with 5 bases of the junction left unmatched. Germline V gene data show CDR1 as MNHEY and CDR2 as SVGAGI. CDR3 DNA sequence: TGTGCCAGCACACTGACAGGGGGCCTGAACACTGAAGCTTTCTTT. Encoded protein: CASTLTGGLNTEAFF.

This clone is labeled medium-sized. This sequence joins TRBV27 and TRBJ2-1, with D unclear. The CDR3 spans 13 residues. The ends were cut back, 3 bases at V and 6 bases at J, with 9 bases in the middle. CDR1 MNHEY and CDR2 SMNVEV come from the germline V gene (reference sequence). CDR3 coding DNA: TGTGCCAGCAGTTTTAAGCTCGGCAATGAGCAGTTCTTC. Translation gives CASSFKLGNEQFF.

V and J are TRBV7-8 and TRBJ1-1; 7 nucleotides align to TRBD1. Germline V gene data show CDR1 as SGHVS and CDR2 as FQNEAQ. The CDR3 length is 15 residues. V lost 5 bases and J lost 1; bases outside the gene matches: 7. Here the CDR3 DNA reads TGTGCCAGCAGCATAGACGGGACAGCGAACACTGAAGCTTTCTTT. Residues: CASSIDGTANTEAFF.